This paragraph covers one T cell receptor (beta chain) sequence. No antigen is known for it. Per the germline V gene, CDR1 is MDHEN and CDR2 is SYDVKM. With 3 bases clipped from V and 3 bases from J, the junction kept 13 bases outside the gene matches. CDR3 length: 17 residues. There were likely unrecorded immune exposures, though donors were nominally healthy when sampled. The data originate from a study of cytomegalovirus exposure and HLA in healthy donors. General study points: A reported reduction in N-insertions relative to the roughly 640-donor mean was seen in an Asian-associated ancestry cluster in a later analysis. Previous analysis showed most TCR beta V segments were productive about 87% or about 30% of the time.

In the PCR, 60 Vbeta and 13 Jbeta primers were used. The method was immunoSEQ multiplex PCR; TCRdb's version includes in-frame clones alone and lacks a portion of them. In the table there are just over 95,000 clones, approximately 80% of which are singletons. The V and J genes are TRBV28 and TRBJ1-1, with TRBD1 matching 7 bases. The clonotype was recovered from a woman aged 35 to 49 in good health and CMV-seropositive. Sequenced: PBMCs. In nucleotides, the CDR3 is TGTGCCAGCAGTTTGGTCCTACCGACAGGGCTCGACACTGAAGCTTTCTTT. Residues: CASSLVLPTGLDTEAFF.